These 16 T cell receptor beta chains originate from one sample sequenced in a study of shared clonotypes between healthy human individuals. The repertoire was sequenced with immunoSEQ multiplex PCR; TCRdb's copy has only in-frame clones and lacks some. The top ten hold under 15% of the sample, which has approximately 500,000 clones, 60% to 85% seen once. What was sequenced was PBMCs. The receptors were sampled from a woman aged 40-49 years in good health. Some clones in this sample may be carry-over from other donors' samples.

The chain employs TRBV10-2 and TRBJ2-4, with TRBD2 matching 7 bases. CDR1 is WSHSY and CDR2 is SAAADI in the germline V gene. The CDR3 spans 15 residues. The ends lost 8 bases at V and 0 bases at J; junction bases unmatched: 7. The CDR3, as DNA: TGCGCCAGCGGGGGGGGGTCGATAGCCAAAAACATTCAGTACTTC. It yields the protein CASGGGSIAKNIQYF.

As to this clone: Other DNA variants within this sample encode the same CDR3. The rearrangement uses TRBV5-1 and TRBJ2-1, with 12 positions matching TRBD2. This CDR3 region has 15 residues. Germline loops: CDR1 SGHRS, CDR2 YFSETQ. J gave up 4 bases and V 3 bases, and 2 bases lay outside the gene matches. The CDR3 nucleotides are TGCGCCAGCAGCTCGGGACTAGCGGGTTACAATGAGCAGTTCTTC. Encoded protein: CASSSGLAGYNEQFF.

This sequence joins TRBV28 and TRBJ2-7; D gene unclear. The CDR3 spans 14 residues. Trimming took 7 bases from V and 3 from J, leaving 16 bases between them. In germline, CDR1 is MDHEN, CDR2 SYDVKM. For the CDR3, the DNA is TGTGCCAGCATTCCGGGTGGAATGAACTACGAGCAGTACTTC. Translated: CASIPGGMNYEQYF. The full variable domain, completed using reference TRBV28 and TRBJ2-7, is DVKVTQSSRYLVKRTGEKVFLECVQDMDHENMFWYRQDPGLGLRLIYFSYDVKMKEKGDIPEGYSVSREKKERFSLILESASTNQTSMYLCASIPGGMNYEQYFGPGTRLTVT.

The J gene is TRBJ2-7, the V gene TRBV6-6; 7 bases fit TRBD2. There are 14 residues in the CDR3. Germline loops: CDR1 MNHNY, CDR2 SVGAGI (reference sequence). CDR3 in amino acids: CATHPGGSSDEQYF. CDR3 DNA: TGTGCGACCCACCCGGGCGGGAGTTCTGACGAGCAGTACTTC.

The rearrangement joins TRBV5-4 to TRBJ1-4; TRBD1 matches at 9 bases. The CDR3 length is 15 residues. J lost 7 bases, V lost 4 bases, and 8 bases had no gene match. Germline CDR1 reads SGHNT; CDR2 reads YYREEE (reference sequence). The CDR3 DNA is TGTGCCAGCAGCGAAGCCGGGACAGGGCCTGAAAAACTGTTTTTT. Translating gives CASSEAGTGPEKLFF.

The chain has TRBV20-1 and TRBJ2-1; D is undetermined. With 0 bases removed from V and 8 bases from J, the gap between germline ends came to 5 bases. Germline CDR1 reads DFQATT; CDR2 reads SNEGSKA (reference sequence). This CDR3 spans 11 amino acids. The CDR3 DNA is TGCAGTGCTAGAGATCCGGATGAGCAGTTCTTC. This codes for CSARDPDEQFF.

This rearrangement joins TRBV30 to TRBJ1-5, with a tentative D call TRBD1 (6 bases). CDR3 length: 13 amino acids. CDR1 is GTSNPN, CDR2 SVGIG, per germline (reference sequence). Between the trimmed V and J ends, which lost 2 bases and 7 bases, there was a span of 12 bases. The CDR3 sequence is CAWSSGAEQPQHF. The CDR3 bases are TGTGCCTGGAGTTCAGGGGCTGAACAGCCCCAGCATTTT.

The genes are TRBV2 and TRBJ2-5; D is possibly TRBD2 (5 bases). Germline assignment: CDR1 SNHLY and CDR2 FYNNEI. Trimming removed 4 bases at V and 2 bases at J, with 11 bases between. The CDR3 covers 14 residues. The CDR3 sequence: CASSVLRVQETQYF. The CDR3 nucleotides are TGTGCCAGCAGTGTGTTGAGGGTTCAAGAGACCCAGTACTTC.

The rearrangement joins TRBV7-9 to TRBJ1-2, with a possible D match to TRBD1 (5 bases). This CDR3 region has 13 residues. Germline CDR1 SEHNR, CDR2 FQNEAQ (reference sequence). Trimming took 4 bases from V and 6 from J, leaving 12 bases between them. CDR3 in amino acids: CASSYRQENGYTF. The CDR3 DNA follows: TGTGCCAGCAGCTACAGGCAGGAGAATGGCTACACCTTC.

The chain combines TRBV9 with TRBJ1-2; 9 bases are shared with TRBD1. V lost 4 bases and J lost 5; bases outside the gene matches: 21. This CDR3 region has 19 residues. Germline loops: CDR1 SGDLS, CDR2 YYNGEE. CDR3 in amino acids: CASSLGEIVLQGAKYGYTF. DNA for the CDR3: TGTGCCAGCAGCCTCGGGGAGATCGTTCTACAGGGGGCGAAATATGGCTACACCTTC.

This clone was observed once. The CDR3 region has the DNA TGCGCCAGCAGTGTAGGGACAGGGGGTCGTCGATGGTTGGCTTTCTTT. Protein: CASSVGTGGRRWLAFF. This chain links TRBV23-1 with TRBJ1-1; 11 bases line up with TRBD1. TRBV23-1 is an ORF, and what it does is uncertain. Losses at the gene ends were 5 bases for V and 11 bases for J; bases not matched to a gene: 16. The CDR3 loop spans 16 amino acids.

Here the CDR3 reads CASSEVDGETQYF. The CDR3 DNA sequence: TGCGCCAGCAGTGAGGTTGATGGGGAGACCCAGTACTTC. V usage is TRBV10-2 and J usage is TRBJ2-5; D not resolved. Trimming removed 2 bases from V and 5 bases from J, with 9 bases in between. This CDR3 region has 13 residues. CDR1 is WSHSY and CDR2 is SAAADI in the germline V gene.

This chain links TRBV5-5 with TRBJ2-7; no clear D gene. The CDR3 length is 14 residues. From germline, CDR1 is SGHKS and CDR2 YYEKEE (reference sequence). V was shortened by 4 bases and J by 2 bases, with 13 bases between the two germline ends. DNA of the CDR3: TGTGCCAGCAGCCGCAATCTTGATACCTACGAGCAGTACTTC. It is translated as CASSRNLDTYEQYF.

The chain has TRBV5-1 and TRBJ2-3; tentative D call: TRBD2 (6 bases). The V end lost 0 bases, the J end lost 4 bases, and 12 bases lay between the germline ends. Germline V CDR1 and CDR2: SGHRS, YFSETQ. This CDR3 region has 15 residues. The CDR3: CASSLAVPGADTQYF. DNA of the CDR3: TGCGCCAGCAGCTTGGCCGTGCCGGGGGCAGATACGCAGTATTTT.

CDR3 sequence reads: CASRPWGRFTGELFF. DNA for the CDR3: TGTGCCAGTAGGCCGTGGGGGAGGTTTACCGGGGAGCTGTTTTTT. The chain carries TRBV19 and TRBJ2-2; D might be TRBD2 (6 bases). Germline-derived CDR1 and CDR2 are LNHDA and SQIVND (reference sequence). The CDR3 consists of 15 residues. Trimming pared 6 bases from V and 5 bases from J, leaving 16 bases between.

V gene TRBV5-1 combines with J gene TRBJ2-3; 9 bases agree with TRBD1. CDR1 and CDR2 (germline): SGHRS, YFSETQ. Trimming cost V 4 bases and J 5 bases; bases outside gene matches: 5. The CDR3 sequence is 14 residues long. The CDR3 loop reads CASSPGTGRDTQYF. CDR3 coding DNA: TGCGCCAGCAGCCCCGGGACAGGGAGAGATACGCAGTATTTT.